This T cell receptor beta chain was sequenced in a study of blood T cell repertoires in COVID-19. Study information: Italy, Spain and the United States were the sources of the convalescent and acute COVID-19 samples.

Libraries were prepared by immunoSEQ multiplex PCR; TCRdb keeps only in-frame clonotypes and omits some of them. Of approximately 300,000 clones listed, approximately 88% are singletons. The germline gives CDR1 SGHRS, CDR2 YFSETQ. This CDR3 has 14 amino acids. With V trimmed by 4 bases and J by 6 bases, 3 bases remained unmatched. V and J are TRBV5-1 and TRBJ2-1; 11 bases fit TRBD1. The sequence derives from a man aged 55-75 years who had recovered from COVID-19. The sequenced material came from PBMCs or T cells enriched from blood (not recorded which). CDR3: CASSHGTGGNEQFF. DNA of the CDR3: TGCGCCAGCAGCCACGGGACAGGGGGCAATGAGCAGTTCTTC.